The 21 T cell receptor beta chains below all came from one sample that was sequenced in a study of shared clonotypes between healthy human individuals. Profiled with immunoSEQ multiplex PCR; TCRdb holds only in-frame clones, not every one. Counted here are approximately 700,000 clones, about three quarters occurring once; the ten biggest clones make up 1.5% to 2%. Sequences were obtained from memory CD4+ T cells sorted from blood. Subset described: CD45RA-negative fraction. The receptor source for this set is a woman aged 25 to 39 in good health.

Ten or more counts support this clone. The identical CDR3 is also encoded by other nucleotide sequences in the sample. The chain's CDR3 is CASSPSPSGQETQYF. CDR3 nucleotide sequence: TGTGCCAGCTCACCCTCCCCTAGCGGACAAGAGACCCAGTACTTC. The chain recombines TRBV18 with TRBJ2-5; 7 bases fit TRBD2. Germline-derived CDR1 and CDR2 are KGHSH and LQKENI. There are 15 residues in the CDR3. V shed 3 bases, J shed 2 bases, and the junction held 6 bases outside the gene matches.

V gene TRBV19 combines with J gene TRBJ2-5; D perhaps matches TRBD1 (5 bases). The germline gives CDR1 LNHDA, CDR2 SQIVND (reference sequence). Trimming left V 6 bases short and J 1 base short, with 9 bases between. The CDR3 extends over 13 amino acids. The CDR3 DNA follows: TGTGCCAGTAGACAGGACACCCAAGAGACCCAGTACTTC. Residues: CASRQDTQETQYF.

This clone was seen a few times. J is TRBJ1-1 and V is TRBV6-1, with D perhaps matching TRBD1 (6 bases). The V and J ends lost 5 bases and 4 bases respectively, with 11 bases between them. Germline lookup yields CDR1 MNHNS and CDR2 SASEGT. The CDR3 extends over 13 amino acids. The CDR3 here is CASSSQGGTEAFF. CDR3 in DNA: TGTGCCAGCAGTTCACAGGGAGGCACTGAAGCTTTCTTT.

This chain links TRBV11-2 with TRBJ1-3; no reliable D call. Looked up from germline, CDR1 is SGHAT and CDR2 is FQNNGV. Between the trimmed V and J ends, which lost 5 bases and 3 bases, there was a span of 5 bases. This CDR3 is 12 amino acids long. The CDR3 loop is CASSPVGNTIYF. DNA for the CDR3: TGTGCCAGCAGCCCAGTTGGAAACACCATATATTTT.

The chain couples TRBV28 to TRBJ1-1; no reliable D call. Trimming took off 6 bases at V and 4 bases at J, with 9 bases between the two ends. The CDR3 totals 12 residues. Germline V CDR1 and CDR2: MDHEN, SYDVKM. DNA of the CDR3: TGTGCCAGCAGCCTTGTGGTCACTGAAGCTTTCTTT. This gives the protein CASSLVVTEAFF.

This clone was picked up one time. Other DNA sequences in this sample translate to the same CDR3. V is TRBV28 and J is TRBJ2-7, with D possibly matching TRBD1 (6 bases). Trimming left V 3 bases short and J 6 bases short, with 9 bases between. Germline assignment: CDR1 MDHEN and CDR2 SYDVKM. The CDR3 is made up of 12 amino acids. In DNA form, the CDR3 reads TGTGCCAGCAGTTTCACAGGGTTCGAGCAGTACTTC. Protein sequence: CASSFTGFEQYF.

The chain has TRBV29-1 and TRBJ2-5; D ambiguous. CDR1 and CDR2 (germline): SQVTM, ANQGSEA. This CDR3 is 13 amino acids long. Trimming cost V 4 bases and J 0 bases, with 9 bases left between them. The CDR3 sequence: CSVAQTYQETQYF. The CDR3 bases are TGCAGCGTTGCTCAGACGTACCAAGAGACCCAGTACTTC.

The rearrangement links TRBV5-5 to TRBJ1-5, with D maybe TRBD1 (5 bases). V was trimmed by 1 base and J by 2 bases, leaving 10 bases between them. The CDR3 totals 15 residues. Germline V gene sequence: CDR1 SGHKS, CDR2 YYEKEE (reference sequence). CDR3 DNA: TGTGCCAGCAGCTTGTGGGGGGAGGGCAATCAGCCCCAGCATTTT. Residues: CASSLWGEGNQPQHF. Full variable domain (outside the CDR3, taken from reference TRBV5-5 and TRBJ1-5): DAGVTQSPTHLIKTRGQQVTLRCSPISGHKSVSWYQQVLGQGPQFIFQYYEKEERGRGNFPDRFSARQFPNYSSELNVNALLLGDSALYLCASSLWGEGNQPQHFGDGTRLSIL.

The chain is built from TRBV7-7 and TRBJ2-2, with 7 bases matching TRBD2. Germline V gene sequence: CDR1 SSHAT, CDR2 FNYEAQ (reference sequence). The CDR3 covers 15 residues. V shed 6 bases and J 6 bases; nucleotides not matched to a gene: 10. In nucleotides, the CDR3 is TGTGCCAGCAGTTCGCGGGCAGGGAGGGCCGGGGAGCTGTTTTTT. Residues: CASSSRAGRAGELFF. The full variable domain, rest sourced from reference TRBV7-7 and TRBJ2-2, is GAGVSQSPRYKVTKRGQDVTLRCDPISSHATLYWYQQALGQGPEFLTYFNYEAQPDKSGLPSDRFSAERPEGSISTLTIQRTEQRDSAMYRCASSSRAGRAGELFFGEGSRLTVL.

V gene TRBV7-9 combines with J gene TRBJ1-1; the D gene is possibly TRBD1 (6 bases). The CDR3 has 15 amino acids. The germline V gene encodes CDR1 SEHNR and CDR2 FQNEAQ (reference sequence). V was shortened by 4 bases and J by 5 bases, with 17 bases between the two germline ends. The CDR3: CASSSIRGARTEAFF. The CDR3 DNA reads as TGTGCCAGCAGCTCGATTCGGGGGGCGCGAACTGAAGCTTTCTTT.

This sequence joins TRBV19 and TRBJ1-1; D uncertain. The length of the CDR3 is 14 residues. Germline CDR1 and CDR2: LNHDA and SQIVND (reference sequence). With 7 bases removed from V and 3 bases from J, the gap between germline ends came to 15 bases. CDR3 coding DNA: TGTGCCAGTAACCTCGGACGGAAGCACACTGAAGCTTTCTTT. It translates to CASNLGRKHTEAFF.

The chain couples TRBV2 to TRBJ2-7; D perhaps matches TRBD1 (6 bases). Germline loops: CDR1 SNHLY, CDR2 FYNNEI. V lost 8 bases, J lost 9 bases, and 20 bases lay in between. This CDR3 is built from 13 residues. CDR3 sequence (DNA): TGTGCCAGCCGCGAACGACAGGCGGGTGCGCAGTACTTC. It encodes CASRERQAGAQYF.

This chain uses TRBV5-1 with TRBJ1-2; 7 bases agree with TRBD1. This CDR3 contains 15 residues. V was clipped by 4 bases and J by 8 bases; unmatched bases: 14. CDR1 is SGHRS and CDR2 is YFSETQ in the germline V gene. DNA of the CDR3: TGCGCCAGCAGCGAGGACACAGGGGTATTAAGGGGCTACACCTTC. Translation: CASSEDTGVLRGYTF.

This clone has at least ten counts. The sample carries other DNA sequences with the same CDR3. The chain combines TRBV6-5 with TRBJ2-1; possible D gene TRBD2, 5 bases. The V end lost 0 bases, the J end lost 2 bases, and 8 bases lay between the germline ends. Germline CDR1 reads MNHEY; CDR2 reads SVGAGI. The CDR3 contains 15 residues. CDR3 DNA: TGTGCCAGCAGTTACTCGCCGGAGGCCTACAATGAGCAGTTCTTC. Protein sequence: CASSYSPEAYNEQFF.

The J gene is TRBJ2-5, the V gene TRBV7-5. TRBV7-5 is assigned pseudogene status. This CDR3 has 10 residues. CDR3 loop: CVRSLETQYF. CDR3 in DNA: TGTGTCAGAAGCTTAGAGACCCAGTACTTC.

The CDR3 here is CAWSAGGGFSYNEQFF. The CDR3 bases are TGTGCCTGGAGCGCTGGAGGGGGCTTCTCCTACAATGAGCAGTTCTTC. The V and J genes are TRBV30 and TRBJ2-1; TRBD1 is a possible D gene (7 bases). The V gene's germline CDR1 is GTSNPN and CDR2 SVGIG (reference sequence). V was shortened by 3 bases and J by 0 bases, with 15 bases between the two germline ends. This CDR3 has 16 residues.

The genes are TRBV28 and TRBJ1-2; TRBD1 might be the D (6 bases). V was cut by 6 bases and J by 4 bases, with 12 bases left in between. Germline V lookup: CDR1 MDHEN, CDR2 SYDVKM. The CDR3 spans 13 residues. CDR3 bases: TGTGCCAGCAGCCCCGGGGGCCCCTATGGCTACACCTTC. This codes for CASSPGGPYGYTF.

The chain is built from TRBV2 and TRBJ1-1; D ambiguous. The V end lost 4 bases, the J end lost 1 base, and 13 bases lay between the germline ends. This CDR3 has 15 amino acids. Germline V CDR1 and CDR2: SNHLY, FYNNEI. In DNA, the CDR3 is TGTGCCAGCAGTGCCAGTCATTGGGGGAACACTGAAGCTTTCTTT. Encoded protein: CASSASHWGNTEAFF.

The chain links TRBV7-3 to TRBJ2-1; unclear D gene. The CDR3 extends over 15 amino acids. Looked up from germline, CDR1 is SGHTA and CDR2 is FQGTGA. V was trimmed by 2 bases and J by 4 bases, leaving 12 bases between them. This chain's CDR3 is CASSLSPGEYNEQFF. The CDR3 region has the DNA TGTGCCAGCAGCTTATCACCGGGCGAGTACAATGAGCAGTTCTTC.

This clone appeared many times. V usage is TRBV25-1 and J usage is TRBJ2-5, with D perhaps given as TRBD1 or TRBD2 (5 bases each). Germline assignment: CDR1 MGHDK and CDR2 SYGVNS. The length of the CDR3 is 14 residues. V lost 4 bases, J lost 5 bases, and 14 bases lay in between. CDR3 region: CASSARDRGETQYF. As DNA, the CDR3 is TGTGCCAGCAGTGCCCGGGATAGGGGCGAGACCCAGTACTTC.

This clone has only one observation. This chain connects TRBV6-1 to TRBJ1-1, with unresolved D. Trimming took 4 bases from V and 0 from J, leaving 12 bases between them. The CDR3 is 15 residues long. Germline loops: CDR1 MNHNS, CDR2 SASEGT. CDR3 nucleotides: TGTGCCAGCAGTGGGCAAGTCGGGATGAACACTGAAGCTTTCTTT. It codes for CASSGQVGMNTEAFF.